There are many counts of the clone carrying this T cell receptor beta chain. Its antigen remains unknown. Breast cancer patients provided tissue from their axillary draining lymph nodes. This sample was taken from a study of breast tumors, draining lymph nodes, adjacent tissues. Study-wide results and limits: Tumor repertoires ranked between lymph nodes and nontumor tissue in diversity, with V and J gene preferences. Findings are consistent with lymph node origin and intratumoral expansion of most tumor T cells.

TCRdb ran MiXCR on the multiplex PCR reads and lists one entry per CDR3 protein. This sample has around 250,000 distinct CDR3 sequences, with less than 40% found just once. The CDR3 covers 15 residues. CDR1 and CDR2 from the germline V gene are PRHDT and FYEKMQ (reference sequence). Trimming stripped 0 bases from V and 5 bases from J, with 10 bases between. Material for sequencing was axillary lymph node tissue. This TCR derives from a female donor with breast cancer. Some clones in this sample may be carry-over from other donors' samples. This sequence joins TRBV13 and TRBJ1-4, with D uncertain. The CDR3 loop is CASSLGAVGNEKLFF. DNA of the CDR3: TGTGCCAGCAGCTTAGGGGCCGTCGGCAATGAAAAACTGTTTTTT.